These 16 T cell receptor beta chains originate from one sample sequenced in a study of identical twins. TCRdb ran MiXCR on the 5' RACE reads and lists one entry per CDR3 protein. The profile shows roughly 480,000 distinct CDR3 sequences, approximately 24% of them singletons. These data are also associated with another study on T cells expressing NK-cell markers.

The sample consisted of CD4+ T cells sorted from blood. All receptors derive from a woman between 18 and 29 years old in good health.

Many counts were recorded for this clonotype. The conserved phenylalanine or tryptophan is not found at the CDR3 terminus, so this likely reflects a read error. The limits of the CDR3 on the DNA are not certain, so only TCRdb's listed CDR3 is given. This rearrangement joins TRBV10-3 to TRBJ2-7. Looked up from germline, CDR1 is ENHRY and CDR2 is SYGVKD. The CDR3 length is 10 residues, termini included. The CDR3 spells CAISDSVVGI.

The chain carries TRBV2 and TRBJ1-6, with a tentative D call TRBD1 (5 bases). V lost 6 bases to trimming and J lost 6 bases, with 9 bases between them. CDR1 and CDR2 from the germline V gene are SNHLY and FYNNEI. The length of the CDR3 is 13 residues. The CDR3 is CASRPGRNSPLHF. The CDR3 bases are TGTGCCAGCAGACCGGGGCGTAATTCACCCCTCCACTTT.

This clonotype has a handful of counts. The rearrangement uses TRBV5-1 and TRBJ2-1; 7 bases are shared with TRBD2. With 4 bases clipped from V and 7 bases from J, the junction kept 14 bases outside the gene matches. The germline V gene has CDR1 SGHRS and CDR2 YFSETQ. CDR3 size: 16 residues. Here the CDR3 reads CASSRGGVRGWNEQFF. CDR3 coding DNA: TGCGCCAGCAGCCGGGGAGGGGTCCGGGGTTGGAATGAGCAGTTCTTC. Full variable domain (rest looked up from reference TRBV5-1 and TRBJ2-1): KAGVTQTPRYLIKTRGQQVTLSCSPISGHRSVSWYQQTPGQGLQFLFEYFSETQRNKGNFPGRFSGRQFSNSRSEMNVSTLELGDSALYLCASSRGGVRGWNEQFFGPGTRLTVL.

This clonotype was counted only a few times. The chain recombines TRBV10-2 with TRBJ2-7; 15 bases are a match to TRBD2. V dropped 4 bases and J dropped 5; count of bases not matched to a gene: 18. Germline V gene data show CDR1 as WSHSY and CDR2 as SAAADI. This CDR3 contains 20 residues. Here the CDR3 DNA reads TGCGCCAGCAGTGTAGTTTCCGGGACTAGCGGGAGGTTCTTTACTAACGAGCAGTACTTC. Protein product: CASSVVSGTSGRFFTNEQYF.

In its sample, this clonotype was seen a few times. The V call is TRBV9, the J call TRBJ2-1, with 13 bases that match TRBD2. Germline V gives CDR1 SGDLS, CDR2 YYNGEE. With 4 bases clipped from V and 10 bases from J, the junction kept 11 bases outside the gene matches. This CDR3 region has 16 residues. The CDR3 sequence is CASSSPGLAGKREQFF. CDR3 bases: TGTGCCAGCAGCTCGCCGGGACTAGCGGGGAAGCGGGAGCAGTTCTTC.

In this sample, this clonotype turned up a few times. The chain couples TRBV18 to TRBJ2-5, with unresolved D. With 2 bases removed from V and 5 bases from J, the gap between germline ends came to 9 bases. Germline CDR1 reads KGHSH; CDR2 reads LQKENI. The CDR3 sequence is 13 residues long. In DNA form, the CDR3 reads TGTGCCAGCTCACCAGTGGCGCGGGAGACCCAGTACTTC. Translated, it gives CASSPVARETQYF.

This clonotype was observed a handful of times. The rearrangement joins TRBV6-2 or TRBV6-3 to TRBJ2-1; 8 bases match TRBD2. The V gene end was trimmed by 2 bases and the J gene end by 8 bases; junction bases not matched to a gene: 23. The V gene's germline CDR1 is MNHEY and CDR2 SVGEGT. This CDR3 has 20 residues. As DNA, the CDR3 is TGTGCCAGCAGTTACCCATCGAGATCAGTGGACGGGAGGGCCTGGGATGAGCAGTTCTTC. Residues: CASSYPSRSVDGRAWDEQFF.

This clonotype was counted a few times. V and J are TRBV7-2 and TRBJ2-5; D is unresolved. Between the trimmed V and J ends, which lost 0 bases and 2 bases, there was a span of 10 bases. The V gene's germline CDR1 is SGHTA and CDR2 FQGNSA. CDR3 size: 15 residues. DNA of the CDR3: TGTGCCAGCAGCTTAGCCCGGCTACTACAAGAGACCCAGTACTTC. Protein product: CASSLARLLQETQYF.

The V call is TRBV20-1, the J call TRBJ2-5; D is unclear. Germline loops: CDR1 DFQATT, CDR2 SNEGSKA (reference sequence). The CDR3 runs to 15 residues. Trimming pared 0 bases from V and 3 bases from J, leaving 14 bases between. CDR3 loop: CSARDAGKGKETQYF. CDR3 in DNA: TGCAGTGCTAGAGATGCCGGCAAGGGTAAAGAGACCCAGTACTTC.

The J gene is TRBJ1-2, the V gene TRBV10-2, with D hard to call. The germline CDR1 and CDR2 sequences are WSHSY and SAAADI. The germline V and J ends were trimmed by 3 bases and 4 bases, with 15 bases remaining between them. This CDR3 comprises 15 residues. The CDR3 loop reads CASSDQALGSYGYTF. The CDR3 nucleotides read TGCGCCAGCAGTGACCAGGCCCTGGGGTCCTATGGCTACACCTTC.

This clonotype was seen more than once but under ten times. The CDR3 region is CASSSDNLYSPLHF. The CDR3 nucleotides read TGTGCCAGCAGCTCCGACAATCTTTATTCACCCCTCCACTTT. The rearrangement uses TRBV7-2 and TRBJ1-6; D uncertain. V lost 4 bases to trimming and J lost 8 bases, with 12 bases between them. Germline V gene lookup returns CDR1 SGHTA and CDR2 FQGNSA. The CDR3 extends over 14 amino acids.

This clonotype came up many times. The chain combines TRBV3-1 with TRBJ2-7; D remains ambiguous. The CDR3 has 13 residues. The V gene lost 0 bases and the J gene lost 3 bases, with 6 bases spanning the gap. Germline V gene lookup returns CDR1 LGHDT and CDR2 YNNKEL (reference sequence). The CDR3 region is CASSQEHLYEQYF. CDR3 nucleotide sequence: TGTGCCAGCAGCCAAGAACACCTCTACGAGCAGTACTTC.

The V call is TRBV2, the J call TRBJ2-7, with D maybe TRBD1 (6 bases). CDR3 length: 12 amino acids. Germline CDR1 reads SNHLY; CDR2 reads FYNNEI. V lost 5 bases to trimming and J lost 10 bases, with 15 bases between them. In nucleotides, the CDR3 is TGTGCCAGCAGTACCGGGACACATTTCCAGTACTTC. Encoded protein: CASSTGTHFQYF.

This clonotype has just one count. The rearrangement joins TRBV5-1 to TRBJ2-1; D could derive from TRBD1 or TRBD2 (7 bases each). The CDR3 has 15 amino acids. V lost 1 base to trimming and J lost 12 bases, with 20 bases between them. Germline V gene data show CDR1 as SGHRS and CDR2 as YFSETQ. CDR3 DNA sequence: TGCGCCAGCAGCTTGAGGGGGCGACTAGCCGGCCCGCAGTTCTTC. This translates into CASSLRGRLAGPQFF.

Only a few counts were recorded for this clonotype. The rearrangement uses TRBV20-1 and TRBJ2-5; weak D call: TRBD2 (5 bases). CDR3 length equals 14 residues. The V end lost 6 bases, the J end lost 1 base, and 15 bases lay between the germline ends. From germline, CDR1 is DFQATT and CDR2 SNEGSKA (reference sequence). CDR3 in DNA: TGCAGTGCAAAAAGCGGAAGCACCCAAGAGACCCAGTACTTC. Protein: CSAKSGSTQETQYF.

The CDR3 bases are TGTGCCAGCAGTTTGGATACGGTAGACGTGAAGGGAACTGAAGCTTTCTTT. This encodes CASSLDTVDVKGTEAFF. The chain carries TRBV12-3 or TRBV12-4 and TRBJ1-1; D not resolved. The V gene lost 3 bases and the J gene lost 5 bases, with 22 bases spanning the gap. The CDR3 consists of 17 residues.